The TCR beta chain described here comes from a study of blood T cell repertoires in COVID-19. Study summary: Italy, Spain and the United States were the sources of the convalescent and acute COVID-19 samples. Sample material is recorded as cDNA or gDNA derived from T cells, B-cell-depleted T cells, or PBMCs.

The ends were cut back, 3 bases at V and 9 bases at J, with 14 bases in the middle. This CDR3 region has 13 residues. In its sample, this clone was seen once. Here immunoSEQ multiplex PCR was the method, and the copy in TCRdb shows in-frame clones only, minus some. The repertoire holds around 250,000 clones, with about 85% as singletons. V is TRBV12-3 or TRBV12-4 and J is TRBJ1-1; the D is unclear. The clonotype comes from a woman aged 50 to 65 who had been exposed to COVID-19. Sequences were obtained from PBMCs or T cells enriched from blood (not recorded which). The CDR3 DNA reads TGTGCCAGCAGTTTGGAGACCGGTACCAAAGCTTTCTTT. Its translation: CASSLETGTKAFF.